The 28 T cell receptor beta chains presented below share a single source sample, sequenced in a study of blood T cell repertoires in COVID-19. Assay: immunoSEQ multiplex PCR; the TCRdb copy retains only in-frame clones and omits some. This repertoire shows 75,000 to 95,000 clones, around nine tenths found once; its top ten account for over 1.5%. Sequencing was done on a sample of peripheral blood. The source of these receptors is a man aged 55 to 70 with acute or convalescent COVID-19.

In this sample, this clone turned up once. This chain uses TRBV2 with TRBJ2-6; the D gene is possibly TRBD1 (6 bases). Germline loops: CDR1 SNHLY, CDR2 FYNNEI. This CDR3 has 15 amino acids. V was trimmed by 7 bases and J by 0 bases, leaving 10 bases between them. The CDR3 bases are TGTGCCAGCACCCTGGACAGCTCTGGGGCCAACGTCCTGACTTTC. Translating it yields CASTLDSSGANVLTF.

The V and J genes are TRBV18 and TRBJ1-1; the D gene is possibly TRBD1 (5 bases). The germline CDR1 and CDR2 sequences are KGHSH and LQKENI. V was pared by 5 bases and J by 3 bases, with 7 bases between. This CDR3 has 12 residues. The CDR3 DNA is TGTGCCAGCTCAACGGGGGACACTGAAGCTTTCTTT. Its translation is CASSTGDTEAFF.

This chain uses TRBV11-1 with TRBJ1-6; the D gene is possibly TRBD1 (5 bases). Germline V lookup: CDR1 SGHAT, CDR2 FQDESV (reference sequence). The CDR3 totals 12 residues. The germline V and J ends were trimmed by 3 bases and 13 bases, with 10 bases remaining between them. CDR3 residues: CASSFTGSPLHF. DNA of the CDR3: TGTGCCAGCAGCTTTACAGGATCCCCCCTCCACTTT.

V usage is TRBV6-5 and J usage is TRBJ1-3; 10 nucleotides agree with TRBD1. CDR3 length: 14 amino acids. Trimming cost V 6 bases and J 9 bases; bases outside gene matches: 8. CDR1 and CDR2 (germline): MNHEY, SVGAGI. The CDR3 DNA follows: TGTGCCAGCAGGGGACAGGGGCCAGGCGCCACCATATATTTT. Protein sequence: CASRGQGPGATIYF.

V gene TRBV4-3 combines with J gene TRBJ1-1; 8 nucleotides line up with TRBD1. Per germline, CDR1 LGHNA and CDR2 YSLEER. This CDR3 region has 13 residues. V lost 1 base and J lost 10; bases outside the gene matches: 5. The CDR3 region is CASSQVSGGSAFF. The CDR3 nucleotides are TGCGCCAGCAGCCAAGTATCAGGGGGCTCAGCTTTCTTT.

The rearrangement links TRBV5-1 to TRBJ2-1; 11 nucleotides align to TRBD2. V trimming: 3 bases; J trimming: 4 bases; junction bases outside the gene matches: 9. This CDR3 is 17 amino acids long. The germline gives CDR1 SGHRS, CDR2 YFSETQ. The CDR3 DNA reads TGCGCCAGCAGCTCCAAAAAGACTAGCGGGACTTACAATGAGCAGTTCTTC. Its translation: CASSSKKTSGTYNEQFF.

The chain recombines TRBV13 with TRBJ1-5; D is uncertain. The germline V and J ends were trimmed by 3 bases and 0 bases, with 12 bases remaining between them. Germline V gene data show CDR1 as PRHDT and CDR2 as FYEKMQ (reference sequence). The CDR3 covers 16 residues. The CDR3 spells CASSLYSANSNQPQHF. DNA of the CDR3: TGTGCCAGCAGCTTGTACAGTGCGAATAGCAATCAGCCCCAGCATTTT.

This chain links TRBV19 with TRBJ2-3, with TRBD2 as a possible D gene (5 bases). The germline V gene has CDR1 LNHDA and CDR2 SQIVND (reference sequence). The germline V and J ends were trimmed by 5 bases and 0 bases, with 15 bases remaining between them. There are 16 residues in the CDR3. Here the CDR3 DNA reads TGTGCCAGTAGTTCAACAAGGGAGCCAAGCACAGATACGCAGTATTTT. It translates to CASSSTREPSTDTQYF.

This chain connects TRBV7-2 to TRBJ2-3, with TRBD2 identical over 13 bases. Germline V CDR1 and CDR2: SGHTA, FQGNSA. CDR3 length equals 17 residues. The junction had 3 bases not matched to a gene; V was cut back by 0 bases and J by 3 bases. CDR3 region: CASSLALTSGRTDTQYF. The CDR3 DNA reads TGTGCCAGCAGCTTAGCATTGACTAGCGGGAGGACAGATACGCAGTATTTT.

The chain couples TRBV19 to TRBJ2-3; 8 positions match TRBD1. Germline CDR1 reads LNHDA; CDR2 reads SQIVND (reference sequence). CDR3 length equals 14 residues. V shed 7 bases, J shed 4 bases, and the junction held 7 bases outside the gene matches. As DNA, the CDR3 is TGTGCCAGTACCACGACAGGGGCCCCAGATACGCAGTATTTT. It encodes CASTTTGAPDTQYF.

The genes are TRBV4-2 and TRBJ2-4, with D possibly matching TRBD1 (5 bases). Trimming removed 0 bases from V and 0 bases from J, with 12 bases in between. The CDR3 extends over 17 amino acids. Germline loops: CDR1 LGHNA, CDR2 YNFKEQ. The CDR3 sequence: CASSQDWGPGAKNIQYF. CDR3 in DNA: TGTGCCAGCAGCCAAGATTGGGGCCCCGGAGCCAAAAACATTCAGTACTTC.

The chain links TRBV2 to TRBJ2-1, with TRBD2 identical over 9 bases. CDR3 length equals 13 residues. V trimming: 8 bases; J trimming: 9 bases; junction bases outside the gene matches: 8. Germline CDR1 reads SNHLY; CDR2 reads FYNNEI. CDR3 sequence reads: CASAREGQGEQFF. CDR3 bases: TGTGCCAGCGCGCGGGAGGGCCAGGGTGAGCAGTTCTTC.

The chain carries TRBV19 and TRBJ2-2; tentatively, D is TRBD2 (6 bases). The germline CDR1 and CDR2 sequences are LNHDA and SQIVND (reference sequence). The V gene lost 7 bases and the J gene lost 4 bases, with 13 bases spanning the gap. There are 14 residues in the CDR3. The CDR3 is CASTIGGTTGELFF. The CDR3 DNA reads TGTGCCAGTACCATCGGGGGAACCACCGGGGAGCTGTTTTTT.

CDR3 coding DNA: TGTGCCAGCTCCGCCGGGGGTAGTGTGAACACTGAAGCTTTCTTT. Its protein product is CASSAGGSVNTEAFF. J is TRBJ1-1 and V is TRBV18; a possible D gene is TRBD1 (5 bases). The germline gives CDR1 KGHSH, CDR2 LQKENI. The V end was cut by 6 bases, the J end by 0 bases, with 14 bases between. This CDR3 is built from 15 residues.

The V gene is TRBV19, the J gene TRBJ1-4; D remains ambiguous. CDR1 is LNHDA and CDR2 is SQIVND in the germline V gene (reference sequence). V lost 5 bases and J lost 3, with 13 bases in between. The CDR3 runs to 15 residues. The CDR3 reads CASSSPRGSNEKLFF. CDR3 coding DNA: TGTGCCAGTAGTTCCCCCCGAGGTTCTAATGAAAAACTGTTTTTT.

This rearrangement joins TRBV28 to TRBJ1-5; tentatively, D is TRBD1 (5 bases). The V end lost 7 bases, the J end lost 4 bases, and 17 bases lay between the germline ends. The germline CDR1 and CDR2 sequences are MDHEN and SYDVKM. The CDR3 totals 15 residues. This CDR3 is CASILQGGWNQPQHF. Here the CDR3 DNA reads TGTGCCAGCATTCTCCAGGGAGGGTGGAATCAGCCCCAGCATTTT.

The chain joins TRBV6-6 to TRBJ1-2; TRBD1 might be the D (5 bases). From germline, CDR1 is MNHNY and CDR2 SVGAGI (reference sequence). V was clipped by 7 bases and J by 3 bases, with 12 bases between them. The CDR3 has 13 residues. The CDR3 protein is CASTREGDYGYTF. DNA of the CDR3: TGTGCCAGCACAAGGGAAGGGGACTATGGCTACACCTTC.

V is TRBV11-1 and J is TRBJ2-1; D is undetermined. Germline V gives CDR1 SGHAT, CDR2 FQDESV (reference sequence). Trimming removed 4 bases from V and 0 bases from J, with 13 bases in between. The CDR3 is 16 amino acids. CDR3 bases: TGTGCCAGCAGCTCAGGTATAGGAAGCTCCTACAATGAGCAGTTCTTC. It encodes CASSSGIGSSYNEQFF.

This chain connects TRBV5-4 to TRBJ1-2, with 7 bases fitting TRBD1. The ends lost 6 bases at V and 4 bases at J; junction bases unmatched: 3. Germline V lookup: CDR1 SGHNT, CDR2 YYREEE (reference sequence). This CDR3 has 12 residues. This chain's CDR3 is CASTDRAYGYTF. For the CDR3, the DNA is TGTGCCAGCACCGACAGGGCCTATGGCTACACCTTC.

The rearrangement links TRBV7-2 to TRBJ1-1; TRBD1 matches at 10 bases. The CDR3 is made up of 15 amino acids. Losses at the gene ends were 5 bases for V and 6 bases for J; bases not matched to a gene: 9. Germline-derived CDR1 and CDR2 are SGHTA and FQGNSA. The CDR3 sequence is CASSPTTGGAAEAFF. The CDR3 DNA sequence: TGTGCCAGCAGCCCGACGACAGGGGGCGCTGCTGAAGCTTTCTTT.

The rearrangement joins TRBV7-3 to TRBJ1-1; TRBD1 matches 9 bases. Looked up from germline, CDR1 is SGHTA and CDR2 is FQGTGA. With V trimmed by 4 bases and J by 1 base, 10 bases remained unmatched. The CDR3 extends over 17 amino acids. This chain's CDR3 is CASSSGGQGRPNTEAFF. CDR3 DNA sequence: TGTGCCAGCAGCTCCGGGGGACAGGGAAGACCGAACACTGAAGCTTTCTTT.

This chain connects TRBV7-9 to TRBJ1-2, with D perhaps TRBD1 (6 bases). The CDR3 runs to 16 residues. Per the germline V gene, CDR1 is SEHNR and CDR2 is FQNEAQ (reference sequence). V lost 5 bases to trimming and J lost 6 bases, with 22 bases between them. The CDR3, as DNA: TGTGCCAGCAGCCCCGGGGGGCCGCGGAAAGCGGATGGCTACACCTTC. It encodes CASSPGGPRKADGYTF.

The V call is TRBV6-5, the J call TRBJ2-2; 12 nucleotides align to TRBD2. Per germline, CDR1 MNHEY and CDR2 SVGAGI. The V segment lost 5 bases and the J segment 8 bases; nucleotides outside the gene matches: 6. This CDR3 has 15 amino acids. DNA for the CDR3: TGTGCCAGCAGTAGACTAGCGGGAGACCAGGGGGAGCTGTTTTTT. Residues: CASSRLAGDQGELFF.

The chain combines TRBV11-2 with TRBJ2-3; D gene uncertain. The V and J ends lost 5 bases and 6 bases respectively, with 15 bases between them. Germline V gene sequence: CDR1 SGHAT, CDR2 FQNNGV. The CDR3 spans 14 residues. In DNA, the CDR3 is TGTGCCAGCAGCCTCTATGCCGCCTGGGATACGCAGTATTTT. Translating gives CASSLYAAWDTQYF.

In its sample, this clone was seen once. The J gene is TRBJ2-7, the V gene TRBV12-3 or TRBV12-4; maybe TRBD2 (5 bases). V lost 6 bases and J lost 2, with 8 bases in between. The CDR3 covers 12 residues. This CDR3 is CASSFGAYEQYF. Written as DNA, the CDR3 is TGTGCCAGCAGCTTCGGGGCCTACGAGCAGTACTTC.

This chain links TRBV21-1 with TRBJ1-4; the D call in the table, TRBD1, was not verified against the DNA. TRBV21-1 is flagged as a pseudogene. This CDR3 has 15 amino acids. The CDR3 DNA sequence: TGTGCCAGCAGCGCCGAGACAGGTACTAATGAAAAACTGTTTTTT. Translation gives CASSAETGTNEKLFF.

The rearrangement joins TRBV9 to TRBJ1-1; TRBD1 matches at 8 bases. This CDR3 is 14 amino acids long. The junction had 2 bases not matched to a gene; V was cut back by 0 bases and J by 4 bases. Looked up from germline, CDR1 is SGDLS and CDR2 is YYNGEE. The CDR3 nucleotides are TGTGCCAGCAGCGTAGAAACAGGGGGCACTGAAGCTTTCTTT. This sequence encodes CASSVETGGTEAFF.

V gene TRBV2 combines with J gene TRBJ1-3; perhaps TRBD1 as D (6 bases). From germline, CDR1 is SNHLY and CDR2 FYNNEI. Trimming pared 4 bases from V and 0 bases from J, leaving 10 bases between. The CDR3 covers 15 residues. The CDR3 DNA is TGTGCCAGCAGTGCGACAGGAGACTCTGGAAACACCATATATTTT. It is translated as CASSATGDSGNTIYF.